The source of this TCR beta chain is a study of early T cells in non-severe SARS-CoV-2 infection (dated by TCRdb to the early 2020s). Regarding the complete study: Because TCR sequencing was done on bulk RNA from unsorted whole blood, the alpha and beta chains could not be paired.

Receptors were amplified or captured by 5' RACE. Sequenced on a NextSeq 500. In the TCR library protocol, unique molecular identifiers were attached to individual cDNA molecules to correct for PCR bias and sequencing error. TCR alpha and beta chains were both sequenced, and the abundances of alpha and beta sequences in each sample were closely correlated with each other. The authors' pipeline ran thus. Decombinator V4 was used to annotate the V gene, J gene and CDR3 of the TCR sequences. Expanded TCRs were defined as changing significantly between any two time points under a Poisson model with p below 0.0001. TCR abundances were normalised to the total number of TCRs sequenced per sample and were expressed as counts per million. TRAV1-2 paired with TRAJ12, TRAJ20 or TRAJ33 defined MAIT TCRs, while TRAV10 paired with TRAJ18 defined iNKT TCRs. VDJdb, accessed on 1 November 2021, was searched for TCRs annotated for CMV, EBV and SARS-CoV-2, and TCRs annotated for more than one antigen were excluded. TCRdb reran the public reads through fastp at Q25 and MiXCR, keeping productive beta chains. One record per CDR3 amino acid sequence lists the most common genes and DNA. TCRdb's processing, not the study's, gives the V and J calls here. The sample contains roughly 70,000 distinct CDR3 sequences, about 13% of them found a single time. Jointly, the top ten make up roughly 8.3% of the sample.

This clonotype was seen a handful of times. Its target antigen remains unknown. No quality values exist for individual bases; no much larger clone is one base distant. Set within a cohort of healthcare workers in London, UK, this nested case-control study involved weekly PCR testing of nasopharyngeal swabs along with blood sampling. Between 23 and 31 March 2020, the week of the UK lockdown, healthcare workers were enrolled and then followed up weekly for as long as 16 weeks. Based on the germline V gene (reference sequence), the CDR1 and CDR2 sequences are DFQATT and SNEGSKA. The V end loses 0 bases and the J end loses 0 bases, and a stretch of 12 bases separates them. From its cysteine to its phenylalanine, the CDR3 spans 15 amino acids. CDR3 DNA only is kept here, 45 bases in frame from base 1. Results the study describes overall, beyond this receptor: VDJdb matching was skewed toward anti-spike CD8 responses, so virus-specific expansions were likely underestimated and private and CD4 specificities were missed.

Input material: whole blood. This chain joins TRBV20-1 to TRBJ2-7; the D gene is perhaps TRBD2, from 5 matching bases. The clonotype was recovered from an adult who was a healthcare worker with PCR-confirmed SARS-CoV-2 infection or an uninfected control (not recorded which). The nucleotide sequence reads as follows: TGCAGTGCTAGAGATATGAGCGGCCACTCCTACGAGCAGTACTTC. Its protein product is CSARDMSGHSYEQYF.